This T cell receptor beta chain was sequenced for a study of shared clonotypes between healthy human individuals. Overall study results and limits: Generation probabilities were higher for clonotypes shared across all four sorted-subset donors than for unshared ones.

Source study methods: In the immunoSEQ data, sequences were junction-only and lacked quality scores, so filtering differed. Sequencing was performed with immunoSEQ multiplex PCR; in TCRdb, only in-frame clones are kept and a portion is missing. D and trimming come from the DNA, and the V and J calls and clone size come from that table. The table records about 990,000 clones, 75% to 85% of them present only once. Of note for this clone: Its antigen is unknown.

Trimming took off 0 bases at V and 6 bases at J, with 8 bases between the two ends. In germline, CDR1 is SGDLS, CDR2 YYNGEE. The CDR3 runs to 13 residues. Healthy HIV-negative adults without recent acute infections or vaccinations served as donors. Sequencing input: memory CD4+ T cells from PBMCs. Subset of the sample: CD45RA-negative fraction. The genes are TRBV9 and TRBJ2-3, with D unresolved. This TCR derives from a man aged 18 to 30 in good health. Some clones in this sample may be carry-over from other donors' samples. The CDR3 sequence: CASSVGTSDTQYF. CDR3 bases: TGTGCCAGCAGCGTAGGAACGTCTGATACGCAGTATTTT.